Presented here are 18 T cell receptor beta chains from one specimen sequenced in a study of OX40 agonist ivuxolimab in advanced cancers. Assay used: immunoSEQ multiplex PCR; TCRdb lists only in-frame clones, some missing. This sample has 55,000 to 80,000 clones, with around 84% found just once. Sequenced material: CD4+ or CD8+ T cells sorted from blood, taken in a trial of the OX40 agonist ivuxolimab. These receptors were taken from an adult with an advanced solid tumor such as melanoma, head and neck, liver or kidney cancer.

The chain employs TRBV5-4 and TRBJ2-1; either TRBD1 or TRBD2 may fit D (6 bases each). Trimming stripped 1 base from V and 7 bases from J, with 15 bases between. Germline V gene data show CDR1 as SGHNT and CDR2 as YYREEE (reference sequence). The CDR3 extends over 15 amino acids. Here the CDR3 reads CASSLRLGGGNEQFF. The CDR3 coding sequence is TGTGCCAGCAGCTTGCGTCTCGGAGGGGGGAATGAGCAGTTCTTC.

The chain couples TRBV7-9 to TRBJ1-3; a weak D match, TRBD1 (6 bases). Germline values: CDR1 SEHNR, CDR2 FQNEAQ (reference sequence). Trimming stripped 5 bases from V and 8 bases from J, with 13 bases between. This CDR3 has 13 amino acids. The chain's CDR3 is CASSRDTGDTIYF. DNA of the CDR3: TGTGCCAGCAGCCGGGACACCGGAGACACCATATATTTT.

This chain connects TRBV28 to TRBJ2-6; D is undetermined. The CDR3 length is 14 residues. Germline V gene data show CDR1 as MDHEN and CDR2 as SYDVKM. The V gene lost 2 bases and the J gene lost 4 bases, with 6 bases spanning the gap. The CDR3 here is CASSLIGGANVLTF. CDR3 DNA sequence: TGTGCCAGCAGTTTAATCGGCGGGGCCAACGTCCTGACTTTC.

This clone is medium-sized in the sample. The chain is built from TRBV7-3 and TRBJ2-5; 9 bases are shared with TRBD1. Germline V gene sequence: CDR1 SGHTA, CDR2 FQGTGA. CDR3 length: 16 amino acids. Losses at the gene ends were 5 bases for V and 5 bases for J; bases not matched to a gene: 12. CDR3 protein: CASSRTPTGGRETQYF. The CDR3 DNA is TGTGCCAGCAGCCGTACTCCCACAGGGGGCAGGGAGACCCAGTACTTC.

The chain recombines TRBV6-1 with TRBJ2-7; 11 nucleotides match TRBD2. This CDR3 is 13 amino acids long. Germline V gene data show CDR1 as MNHNS and CDR2 as SASEGT. V shed 8 bases, J shed 3 bases, and the junction held 3 bases outside the gene matches. The CDR3 loop reads CASQTSGDYEQYF. CDR3 coding DNA: TGTGCCAGCCAGACTAGCGGGGACTACGAGCAGTACTTC.

The rearrangement joins TRBV30 to TRBJ2-5, with a tentative D call TRBD1 (6 bases). With 0 bases removed from V and 7 bases from J, the gap between germline ends came to 9 bases. This CDR3 is 12 amino acids long. Germline CDR1 reads GTSNPN; CDR2 reads SVGIG (reference sequence). The CDR3 protein is CAWSVGAGTQYF. DNA of the CDR3: TGTGCCTGGAGTGTGGGGGCCGGGACCCAGTACTTC.

This sequence joins TRBV10-3 and TRBJ2-7, with 11 bases fitting TRBD2. The ends lost 2 bases at V and 4 bases at J; junction bases unmatched: 1. The CDR3 is made up of 14 amino acids. The V gene's germline CDR1 is ENHRY and CDR2 SYGVKD. The CDR3 DNA reads TGTGCCATCAGTGAGACTAGCGGGGGATACGAGCAGTACTTC. The encoded protein is CAISETSGGYEQYF.

The V call is TRBV28, the J call TRBJ2-3, with 7 bases that match TRBD1. Losses at the gene ends were 2 bases for V and 1 base for J; bases not matched to a gene: 9. The germline V gene encodes CDR1 MDHEN and CDR2 SYDVKM. The CDR3 has 17 amino acids. As DNA, the CDR3 is TGTGCCAGCAGTTTACTCGGCAGGGGGTTGGGCACAGATACGCAGTATTTT. This sequence encodes CASSLLGRGLGTDTQYF.

The chain recombines TRBV7-2 with TRBJ2-3; maybe TRBD1 (5 bases). Germline V gene lookup returns CDR1 SGHTA and CDR2 FQGNSA. V shed 5 bases and J shed 5 bases, with 11 bases lying between them. The CDR3 length is 13 residues. The CDR3 loop reads CASSPSQGDTQYF. The DNA for the CDR3 is TGTGCCAGCAGCCCTAGTCAGGGAGATACGCAGTATTTT.

About this clone: This clone may be a read error of a much larger clone one base away. This CDR3 is also generated by other DNA sequences in the sample. V and J are TRBV19 and TRBJ1-1; TRBD1 aligns across 8 bases. The CDR3 totals 16 residues. V dropped 4 bases and J dropped 4; count of bases not matched to a gene: 11. Germline V gene sequence: CDR1 LNHDA, CDR2 SQIVND (reference sequence). The CDR3 coding sequence is TGTGCCAGTAGTACCCAAGACAGGGGATTCGGCACTGAAGCTTTCTTT. Translated: CASSTQDRGFGTEAFF.

The J gene is TRBJ2-3, the V gene TRBV9, with 7 positions matching TRBD1. This CDR3 contains 13 residues. Germline V gene data show CDR1 as SGDLS and CDR2 as YYNGEE. With 9 bases clipped from V and 0 bases from J, the junction kept 4 bases outside the gene matches. CDR3 DNA: TGTGCCACCGGGACAGAAAGCACAGATACGCAGTATTTT. Protein product: CATGTESTDTQYF.

V is TRBV28 and J is TRBJ2-7, with 12 bases fitting TRBD2. This CDR3 is built from 14 residues. The ends lost 5 bases at V and 7 bases at J; junction bases unmatched: 6. Germline V gene sequence: CDR1 MDHEN, CDR2 SYDVKM. CDR3 region: CASSRTSGAREQYF. Here the CDR3 DNA reads TGTGCCAGCAGTAGGACTAGCGGGGCGAGAGAGCAGTACTTC.

The rearrangement links TRBV28 to TRBJ1-2, with 7 bases aligning to TRBD1. V dropped 1 base and J dropped 6; count of bases not matched to a gene: 5. Germline-derived CDR1 and CDR2 are MDHEN and SYDVKM. The CDR3 sequence is 14 residues long. DNA for the CDR3: TGTGCCAGCAGTTTATTAGGGGGCGTAAATGGCTACACCTTC. Protein product: CASSLLGGVNGYTF.

This rearrangement joins TRBV2 to TRBJ1-1; D remains ambiguous. Germline loops: CDR1 SNHLY, CDR2 FYNNEI. The V gene lost 11 bases and the J gene lost 1 base, with 14 bases spanning the gap. The length of the CDR3 is 13 residues. The CDR3 loop is CASLEIGNTEAFF. CDR3 DNA sequence: TGTGCCTCGCTCGAGATTGGGAACACTGAAGCTTTCTTT.

The rearrangement joins TRBV27 to TRBJ2-7; 11 nucleotides align to TRBD1. Germline CDR1 MNHEY, CDR2 SMNVEV (reference sequence). This CDR3 spans 17 amino acids. V shed 5 bases and J 9 bases; nucleotides not matched to a gene: 18. For the CDR3, the DNA is TGTGCCAGCAGTCAGCATTACCCGGACAGGGGGCCTATCGGGCAGTACTTC. Translation: CASSQHYPDRGPIGQYF.

The J gene is TRBJ2-5, the V gene TRBV28; D possibly corresponds to TRBD1 (5 bases). Germline CDR1 is MDHEN and CDR2 is SYDVKM. This CDR3 is built from 13 residues. V was pared by 1 base and J by 6 bases, with 9 bases between. Here the CDR3 reads CASSLSDSQTQYF. In DNA, the CDR3 is TGTGCCAGCAGTTTATCAGACAGTCAGACCCAGTACTTC.

The chain recombines TRBV30 with TRBJ1-1; D might be TRBD1 (6 bases). Germline V lookup: CDR1 GTSNPN, CDR2 SVGIG (reference sequence). The CDR3 has 14 residues. The V gene lost 1 base and the J gene lost 6 bases, with 15 bases spanning the gap. As DNA, the CDR3 is TGTGCCTGGAGTGCGCCCGGGACAACCCCTGAAGCTTTCTTT. It specifies CAWSAPGTTPEAFF. Based on the CDR3 plus reference TRBV30 and TRBJ1-1, the full variable domain is SQTIHQWPATLVQPVGSPLSLECTVEGTSNPNLYWYRQAAGRGLQLLFYSVGIGQISSEVPQNLSASRPQDRQFILSSKKLLLSDSGFYLCAWSAPGTTPEAFFGQGTRLTVV.

The rearrangement uses TRBV9 and TRBJ1-2; D possibly corresponds to TRBD1 (5 bases). Germline V CDR1 and CDR2: SGDLS, YYNGEE. CDR3 length: 15 amino acids. Trimming cost V 1 base and J 7 bases, with 17 bases left between them. The CDR3 DNA reads TGTGCCAGCAGCGTAAGCACAGGCGGGGTGCGTGGCTACACCTTC. This translates into CASSVSTGGVRGYTF.